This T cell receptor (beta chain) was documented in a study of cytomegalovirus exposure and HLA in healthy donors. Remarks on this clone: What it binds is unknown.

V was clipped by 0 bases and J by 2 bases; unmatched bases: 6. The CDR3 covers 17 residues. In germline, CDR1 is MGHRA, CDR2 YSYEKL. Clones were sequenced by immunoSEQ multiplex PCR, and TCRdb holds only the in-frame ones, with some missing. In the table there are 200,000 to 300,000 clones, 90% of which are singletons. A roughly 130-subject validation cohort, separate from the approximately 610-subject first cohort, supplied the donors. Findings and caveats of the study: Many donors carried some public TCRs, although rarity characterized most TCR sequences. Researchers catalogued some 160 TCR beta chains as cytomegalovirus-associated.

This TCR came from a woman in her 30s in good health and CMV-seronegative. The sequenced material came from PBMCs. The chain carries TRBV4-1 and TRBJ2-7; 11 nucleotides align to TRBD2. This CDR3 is CASSQERTSGRAYEQYF. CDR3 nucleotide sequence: TGCGCCAGCAGCCAAGAGAGGACTAGCGGGCGTGCCTACGAGCAGTACTTC.